This is a list of T cell receptor beta chains from one sample in a study of PD-L1 blockade in urothelial cancer. Generated by immunoSEQ multiplex PCR, the TCRdb table keeps only in-frame clones and is missing some. This table holds roughly 40,000 clones, about 90% found once. The material was PBMCs, obtained around atezolizumab (anti-PD-L1) treatment. All receptors come from a man between 65 and 85 years old with urothelial cancer. Each CDR3 is given with its conserved first and last residue. The D gene is left open where the match is weak. Clone size, where shown, is once, few, many, or a class for clones that have expanded.

J: TRBJ2-1; V: TRBV7-3; D: TRBD2; size: .; DNA: TGTGCCAGCAGCTTAAATCCGGGACTAGCGGACAATGAGCAGTTCTTC; CDR3: CASSLNPGLADNEQFF
J: TRBJ2-1; V: TRBV10-2; D: TRBD2; size: .; DNA: TGCGCCAGTAAAGTAATAACTAGCGGGAGCGGTGAGCAGTTCTTC; CDR3: CASKVITSGSGEQFF
J: TRBJ1-1; V: TRBV18; D: .; size: .; DNA: TGTGCCAGCTCACCACCGCGGGGCTTGAACACTGAAGCTTTCTTT; CDR3: CASSPPRGLNTEAFF
J: TRBJ2-1; V: TRBV9; D: .; size: .; DNA: TGTGCCAGCAGCGTAGCGCCGGGGGTGACCGACAATGAGCAGTTCTTC; CDR3: CASSVAPGVTDNEQFF
J: TRBJ2-5; V: TRBV10-1; D: .; size: .; DNA: TGCGCCAGCTCCCCCGGGAGAGGCGAGACCCAGTACTTC; CDR3: CASSPGRGETQYF
J: TRBJ2-6; V: TRBV7-9; D: .; size: .; DNA: TGTGCCAGCAGCTTAGAAGGGGCTGGGGCCAACGTCCTGACTTTC; CDR3: CASSLEGAGANVLTF
J: TRBJ2-1; V: TRBV11-3; D: .; size: .; DNA: TGTGCCAGCAGCTTACGAGACAATGAGCAGTTCTTC; CDR3: CASSLRDNEQFF
J: TRBJ2-3; V: TRBV7-3; D: TRBD2; size: .; DNA: TGTGCCAGCAGCTCAGGACTAGCGCGGTCCACAGATACGCAGTATTTT; CDR3: CASSSGLARSTDTQYF
J: TRBJ1-1; V: TRBV11-1; D: .; size: .; DNA: TGTGCCAGCAGCTTAGGACAACCCTCCATGAACACTGAAGCTTTCTTT; CDR3: CASSLGQPSMNTEAFF
J: TRBJ2-1; V: TRBV2; D: TRBD1; size: .; DNA: TGTGCCAGCACTACAGGGGCTGCTTACAATGAGCAGTTCTTC; CDR3: CASTTGAAYNEQFF
J: TRBJ1-1; V: TRBV7-3; D: .; size: few; DNA: TGTGCCAGCAGCGCGCAACCGAACACTGAAGCTTTCTTT; CDR3: CASSAQPNTEAFF
J: TRBJ1-2; V: TRBV5-4; D: TRBD1; size: .; DNA: TGTGCCAGCAGCCAAGACAGGGACTATGGCTACACCTTC; CDR3: CASSQDRDYGYTF
J: TRBJ2-2; V: TRBV19; D: .; size: .; DNA: TGTGCCACTGGTACTCGGGGATTGAACACCGGGGAGCTGTTTTTT; CDR3: CATGTRGLNTGELFF
J: TRBJ2-3; V: TRBV5-1; D: TRBD2; size: .; DNA: TGCGCCAGCAGCTTGGCTAGCGGGAGATCCGCAGATACGCAGTATTTT; CDR3: CASSLASGRSADTQYF
J: TRBJ2-1; V: TRBV6-5; D: TRBD1; size: .; DNA: TGTGCCAGCAGTCCTGACAGGGGGACTGAGCAGTTCTTC; CDR3: CASSPDRGTEQFF
J: TRBJ2-7; V: TRBV6-5; D: TRBD2; size: .; DNA: TGTGCCAGCAGCTCACTAGCGGGCGCCGCCTACGAGCAGTACTTC; CDR3: CASSSLAGAAYEQYF
J: TRBJ1-4; V: TRBV2; D: TRBD1; size: .; DNA: TGTGCCAGCAGTCAAACAGGGGGAAAACTGTTTTTT; CDR3: CASSQTGGKLFF
J: TRBJ2-1; V: TRBV6-5; D: TRBD2; size: .; DNA: TGTGCCAGCAGTTCCACCGGGACTACCGCCTACAATGAGCAGTTCTTC; CDR3: CASSSTGTTAYNEQFF
J: TRBJ2-3; V: TRBV19; D: .; size: once; DNA: TGTGCCAGTAAGCGCGGCCTCCACGCAGATACGCAGTATTTT; CDR3: CASKRGLHADTQYF
J: TRBJ2-7; V: TRBV5-4; D: TRBD1; size: .; DNA: TGTGCCAGCAGCTTGGGACAGGGCCTTCCCTACGAGCAGTACTTC; CDR3: CASSLGQGLPYEQYF
J: TRBJ2-1; V: TRBV5-4; D: .; size: .; DNA: TGTGCCAGCAGCTTGCCTAGCACCAATGAGCAGTTCTTC; CDR3: CASSLPSTNEQFF
J: TRBJ2-7; V: TRBV6-1; D: TRBD1; size: .; DNA: TGTGCCAGCAGTGAACTAACAGGGGTCTACGAGCAGTACTTC; CDR3: CASSELTGVYEQYF
J: TRBJ2-3; V: TRBV28; D: TRBD2; size: .; DNA: TGTGCCAGCAGTTTATCCCCCTTCGGGACTAGCGGGAGCACAGATACGCAGTATTTT; CDR3: CASSLSPFGTSGSTDTQYF
J: TRBJ1-2; V: TRBV6-5; D: TRBD1; size: .; DNA: TGTGCCACGATGGGACAGAACTATGGCTACACCTTC; CDR3: CATMGQNYGYTF
J: TRBJ2-2; V: TRBV11-2; D: .; size: .; DNA: TGTGCCAGCAGCTCCCGGACCCCGGGGACCGGGGAGCTGTTTTTT; CDR3: CASSSRTPGTGELFF
J: TRBJ2-1; V: TRBV4-1; D: TRBD1; size: .; DNA: TGCGCCAGCAGCCATGGTGACAGGGACACCTACAATGAGCAGTTCTTC; CDR3: CASSHGDRDTYNEQFF
J: TRBJ2-1; V: TRBV4-1; D: .; size: .; DNA: TGCGCCAGCAGCGCAAGAGGGCAGTTCTTC; CDR3: CASSARGQFF
J: TRBJ2-3; V: TRBV19; D: TRBD2; size: .; DNA: TGTGCCAGTAGTACTACTTTACTAGCGGGAGGGCCGATGTTACATACGCAGTATTTT; CDR3: CASSTTLLAGGPMLHTQYF
J: TRBJ2-1; V: TRBV28; D: TRBD2; size: .; DNA: TGTGCCAGCAGTACCCCAGCGGGGAATTACAATGAGCAGTTCTTC; CDR3: CASSTPAGNYNEQFF
J: TRBJ1-2; V: TRBV9; D: TRBD1; size: .; DNA: TGTGCCAGCAGCGTAGAGACAGGGGGTTGGGGCTACACCTTC; CDR3: CASSVETGGWGYTF
J: TRBJ2-7; V: TRBV6-5; D: .; size: .; DNA: TGTGCCAGCAGTACTCCGGGAGTTTCCTACGAGCAGTACTTC; CDR3: CASSTPGVSYEQYF
J: TRBJ2-2; V: TRBV5-4; D: TRBD1; size: .; DNA: TGTGCCAGCAGCTCGCCGGGACAGGGGGCAAGGACCGGGGAGCTGTTTTTT; CDR3: CASSSPGQGARTGELFF
J: TRBJ1-5; V: TRBV5-8; D: TRBD1; size: few; DNA: TGTGCCAGCAGCATCCAGGGGGGAAATCAGCCCCAGCATTTT; CDR3: CASSIQGGNQPQHF
J: TRBJ2-3; V: TRBV10-1; D: TRBD2; size: .; DNA: TGCGCCAGCAGCGCGGGAGGCCGCACAGATACGCAGTATTTT; CDR3: CASSAGGRTDTQYF
J: TRBJ2-1; V: TRBV6-1; D: TRBD2; size: once; DNA: TGTGCCACGAAAGAAGCAGGACTAGCCCTAAATGAGCAGTTCTTC; CDR3: CATKEAGLALNEQFF
J: TRBJ1-1; V: TRBV7-3; D: .; size: .; DNA: TGTGCCAGCAGCTCTGCGGGGAGGGCAGGGGAAGCTTTCTTT; CDR3: CASSSAGRAGEAFF